This T cell receptor beta chain was captured in a study of T cell responses to AZD1222 COVID-19 vaccine. Study outcomes and limitations: Recipients of AZD1222 seropositive at baseline numbered only 5 or 6.

Produced via immunoSEQ multiplex PCR; TCRdb's table is partial and in-frame only. Among 150,000 or so clones listed, approximately 91% were seen once. Comments on this clone: The target antigen is unknown.

Germline values: CDR1 DFQATT, CDR2 SNEGSKA (reference sequence). This CDR3 is built from 14 residues. V lost 3 bases, J lost 6 bases, and 15 bases lay in between. The receptor comes from an adult who received the AZD1222 COVID-19 vaccine. Specimen: peripheral blood, collected 28 days after the second AZD1222 dose. The chain joins TRBV20-1 to TRBJ1-5; no clear D. The CDR3 nucleotides read TGCAGTGCTAGTAGGGCCCGCGAAGGTCAGCCCCAGCATTTT. Translating gives CSASRAREGQPQHF.